This T cell receptor (beta chain) comes out of a study of circulating and synovial CD4+ cells in juvenile arthritis. Libraries were prepared by immunoSEQ multiplex PCR; TCRdb keeps only in-frame clonotypes and omits some of them. The repertoire holds some 14,000 clones, with 65% to 85% as singletons. This CDR3 has 15 residues. The V end lost 3 bases, the J end lost 7 bases, and 15 bases lay between the germline ends. CDR1 MNHEY and CDR2 SVGAGI come from the germline V gene. Sample: CD4+ T cells from synovial fluid. The gene calls are TRBV6-5 and TRBJ1-4; no clear D gene. The source is a human patient with juvenile idiopathic arthritis. Some clones in this sample may be carry-over from other donors' samples. CDR3: CASSYLEETFEKLFF. CDR3 in DNA: TGTGCCAGCAGTTATTTGGAGGAGACCTTTGAAAAACTGTTTTTT.